This T cell receptor beta chain is from a study of tumor-infiltrating lymphocytes in oesophageal squamous cell carcinoma. TCRdb redid the calling of the reads with MiXCR, one entry per CDR3 protein. The sample consists of 12,000 or so distinct CDR3 sequences, more than 55% of them appearing once. The sequence came from a female donor with esophageal squamous cell carcinoma. The sample consisted of blood.

The CDR3 sequence is CASSLGTSPISEQFF. The CDR3 bases are TGTGCCAGCAGCTTAGGGACTAGCCCCATATCGGAGCAGTTCTTC. V is TRBV7-3 and J is TRBJ2-1; 9 nucleotides line up with TRBD2. Germline CDR1 reads SGHTA; CDR2 reads FQGTGA. V lost 2 bases and J lost 10; bases outside the gene matches: 9. The CDR3 extends over 15 amino acids.